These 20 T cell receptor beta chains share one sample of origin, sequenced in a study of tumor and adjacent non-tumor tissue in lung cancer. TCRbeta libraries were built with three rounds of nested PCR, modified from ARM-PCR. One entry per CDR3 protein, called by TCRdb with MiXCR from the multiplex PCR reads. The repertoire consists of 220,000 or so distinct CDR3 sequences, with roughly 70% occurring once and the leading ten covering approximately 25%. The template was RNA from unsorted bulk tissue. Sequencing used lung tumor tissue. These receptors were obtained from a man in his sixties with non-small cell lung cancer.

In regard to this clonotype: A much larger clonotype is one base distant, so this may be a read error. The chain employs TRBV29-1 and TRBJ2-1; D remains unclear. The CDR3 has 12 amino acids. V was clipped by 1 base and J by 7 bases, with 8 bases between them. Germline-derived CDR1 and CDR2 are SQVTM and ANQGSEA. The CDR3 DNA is TGCAGCGTTGAAGTCCATACGAATGAGCAGTTCTTC. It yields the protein CSVEVHTNEQFF.

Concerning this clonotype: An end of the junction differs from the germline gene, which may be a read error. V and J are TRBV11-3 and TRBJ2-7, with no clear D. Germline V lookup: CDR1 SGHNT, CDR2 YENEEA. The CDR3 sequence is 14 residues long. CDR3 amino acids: CVSSPRNEAGKQYF. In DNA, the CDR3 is TGTGTCAGCAGCCCCCGGAACGAAGCTGGCAAGCAGTACTTC.

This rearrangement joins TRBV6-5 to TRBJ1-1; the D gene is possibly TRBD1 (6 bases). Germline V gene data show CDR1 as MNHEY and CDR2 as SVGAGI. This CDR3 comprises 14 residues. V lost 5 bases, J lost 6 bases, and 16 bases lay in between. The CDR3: CASSPRDMGAEAFF. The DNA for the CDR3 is TGTGCCAGCAGTCCCCGGGACATGGGCGCTGAAGCTTTCTTT.

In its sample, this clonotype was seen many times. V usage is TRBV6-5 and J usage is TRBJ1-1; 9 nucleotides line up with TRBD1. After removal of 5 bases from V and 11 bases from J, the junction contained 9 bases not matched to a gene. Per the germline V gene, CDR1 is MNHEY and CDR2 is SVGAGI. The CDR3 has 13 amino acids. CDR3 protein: CASSQAGTGLAFF. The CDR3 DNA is TGTGCCAGCAGTCAAGCCGGGACAGGGCTGGCTTTCTTT.

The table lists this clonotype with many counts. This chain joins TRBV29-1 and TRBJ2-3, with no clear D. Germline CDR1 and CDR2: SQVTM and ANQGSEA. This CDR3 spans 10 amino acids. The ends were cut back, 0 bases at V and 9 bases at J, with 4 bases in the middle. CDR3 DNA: TGCAGCGTTGAAGAGGGGACGCAGTATTTT. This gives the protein CSVEEGTQYF.

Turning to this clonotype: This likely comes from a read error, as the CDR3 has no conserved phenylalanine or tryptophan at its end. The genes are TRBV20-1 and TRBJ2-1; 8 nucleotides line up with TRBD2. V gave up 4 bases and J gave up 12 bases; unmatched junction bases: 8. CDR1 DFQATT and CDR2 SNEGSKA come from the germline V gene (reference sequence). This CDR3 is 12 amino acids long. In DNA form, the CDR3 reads TGCAGTGCTATGACTTCGGGGGGGCGGCAGTTCTTA. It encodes CSAMTSGGRQFL.

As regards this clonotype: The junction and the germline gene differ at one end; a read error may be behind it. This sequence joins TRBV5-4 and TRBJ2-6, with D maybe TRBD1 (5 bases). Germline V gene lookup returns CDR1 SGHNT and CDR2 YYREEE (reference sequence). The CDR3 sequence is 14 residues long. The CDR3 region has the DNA TGTGCCAGCAACTTAGATCCTGGGGCCAACGTCCTGACCTTC. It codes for CASNLDPGANVLTF.

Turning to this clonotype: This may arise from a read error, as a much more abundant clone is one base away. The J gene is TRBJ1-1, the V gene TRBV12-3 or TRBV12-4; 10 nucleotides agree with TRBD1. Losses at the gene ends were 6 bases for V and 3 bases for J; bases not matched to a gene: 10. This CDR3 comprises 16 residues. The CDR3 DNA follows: TGTGCCAGCAGCTTGTGGACAGGGGGGACCTACACTGAAGCTTTCTTT. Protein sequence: CASSLWTGGTYTEAFF.

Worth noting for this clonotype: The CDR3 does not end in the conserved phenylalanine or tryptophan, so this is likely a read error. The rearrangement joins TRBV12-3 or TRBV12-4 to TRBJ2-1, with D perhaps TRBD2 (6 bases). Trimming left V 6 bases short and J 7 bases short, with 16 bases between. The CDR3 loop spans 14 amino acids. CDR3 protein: CASRWALEGNEQFY. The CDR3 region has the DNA TGTGCCAGCAGATGGGCCTTGGAGGGGAATGAGCAGTTCTAC.

The CDR3 region is CSLQSAEHFNQPQHF. The CDR3 DNA is TGCAGTCTTCAGAGTGCGGAACATTTCAATCAGCCCCAGCATTTT. V gene TRBV20-1 combines with J gene TRBJ1-5; D is ambiguous. Trimming cost V 8 bases and J 3 bases, with 20 bases left between them. CDR3 length: 15 amino acids. The germline V gene encodes CDR1 DFQATT and CDR2 SNEGSKA (reference sequence).

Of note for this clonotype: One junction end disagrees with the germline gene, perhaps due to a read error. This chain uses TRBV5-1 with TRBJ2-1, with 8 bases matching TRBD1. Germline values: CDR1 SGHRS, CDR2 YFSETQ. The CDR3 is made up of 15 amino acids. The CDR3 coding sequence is TGCGCCAGCAGCTTTGAAGGACAGGGTAGGGGGGTGCAGATCTTC. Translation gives CASSFEGQGRGVQIF.

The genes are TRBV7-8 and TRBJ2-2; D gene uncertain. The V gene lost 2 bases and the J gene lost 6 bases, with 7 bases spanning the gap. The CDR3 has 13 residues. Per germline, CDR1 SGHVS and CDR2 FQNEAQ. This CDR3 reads CASSLRIPGELFF. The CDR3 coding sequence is TGTGCCAGCAGCTTACGGATTCCCGGGGAGCTGTTTTTT. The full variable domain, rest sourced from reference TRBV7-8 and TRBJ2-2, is GAGVSQSPRYKVAKRGQDVALRCDPISGHVSLFWYQQALGQGPEFLTYFQNEAQLDKSGLPSDRFFAERPEGSVSTLKIQRTQQEDSAVYLCASSLRIPGELFFGEGSRLTVL.

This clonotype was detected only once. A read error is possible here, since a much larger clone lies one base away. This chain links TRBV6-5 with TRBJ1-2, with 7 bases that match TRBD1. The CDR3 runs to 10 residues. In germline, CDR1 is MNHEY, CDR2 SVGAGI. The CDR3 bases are TGTACCAGCAGGGGGGAAGGCTACACCTTC. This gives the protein CTSRGEGYTF.

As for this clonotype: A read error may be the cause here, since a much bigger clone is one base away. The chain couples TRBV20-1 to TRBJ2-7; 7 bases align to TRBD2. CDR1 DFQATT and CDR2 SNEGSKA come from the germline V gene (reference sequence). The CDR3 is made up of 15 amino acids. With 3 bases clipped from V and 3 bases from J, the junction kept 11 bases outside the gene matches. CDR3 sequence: CSASTSAGVVYEQYF. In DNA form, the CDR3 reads TGCAGTGCTAGTACGTCGGCGGGAGTCGTCTACGAGCAGTACTTC.

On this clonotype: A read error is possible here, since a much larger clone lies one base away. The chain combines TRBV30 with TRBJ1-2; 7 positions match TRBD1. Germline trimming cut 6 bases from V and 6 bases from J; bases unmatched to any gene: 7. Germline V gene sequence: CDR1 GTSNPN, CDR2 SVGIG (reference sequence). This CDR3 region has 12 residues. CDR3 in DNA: TGTGCCTGCTCAAAGAGGGGGCATGGCTACACCTTC. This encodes CACSKRGHGYTF.

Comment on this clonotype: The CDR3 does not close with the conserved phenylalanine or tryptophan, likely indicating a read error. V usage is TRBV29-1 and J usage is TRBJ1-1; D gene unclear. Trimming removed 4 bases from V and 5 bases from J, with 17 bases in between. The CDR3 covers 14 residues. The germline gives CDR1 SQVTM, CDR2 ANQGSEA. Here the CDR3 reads CSVAPTGMGTEAFL. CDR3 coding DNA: TGCAGCGTTGCCCCGACCGGAATGGGGACTGAAGCTTTCTTA.

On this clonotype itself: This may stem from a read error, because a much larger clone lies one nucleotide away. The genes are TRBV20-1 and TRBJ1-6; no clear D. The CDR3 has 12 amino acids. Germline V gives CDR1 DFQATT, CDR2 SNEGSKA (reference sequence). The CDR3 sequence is CSAWEGNSPLLF. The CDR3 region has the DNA TGCAGTGCCTGGGAAGGGAATTCACCCCTCCTCTTT.

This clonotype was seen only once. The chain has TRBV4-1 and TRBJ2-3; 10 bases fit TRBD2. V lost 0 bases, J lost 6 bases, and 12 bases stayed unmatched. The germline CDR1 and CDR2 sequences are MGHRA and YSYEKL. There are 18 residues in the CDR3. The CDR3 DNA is TGCGCCAGCAGCCAAGATCGAGCGGGGGGGGCCGGGGTGGATACGCAGTATTTT. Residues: CASSQDRAGGAGVDTQYF.

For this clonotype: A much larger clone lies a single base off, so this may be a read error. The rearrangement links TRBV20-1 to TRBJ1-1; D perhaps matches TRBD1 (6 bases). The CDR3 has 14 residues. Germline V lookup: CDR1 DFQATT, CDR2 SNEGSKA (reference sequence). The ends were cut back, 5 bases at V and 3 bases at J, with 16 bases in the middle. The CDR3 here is CSAPGHGPDTEAFF. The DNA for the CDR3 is TGCAGTGCTCCGGGACATGGCCCGGACACTGAAGCTTTCTTT.

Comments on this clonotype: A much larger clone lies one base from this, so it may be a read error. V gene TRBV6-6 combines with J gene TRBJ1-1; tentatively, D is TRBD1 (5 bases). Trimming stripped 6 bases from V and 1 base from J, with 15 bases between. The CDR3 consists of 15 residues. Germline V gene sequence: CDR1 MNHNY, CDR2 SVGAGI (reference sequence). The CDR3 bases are TGTGCCAGCAGCCCCCACCACGGGGGGAACACTGAAGCTTTCTTT. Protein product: CASSPHHGGNTEAFF.